This TCR beta chain emerged from a study of blood T cell repertoires in COVID-19. As for the study in general: Acute and convalescent COVID-19 samples came from the United States, Italy and Spain. Sources were T cells, B-cell-depleted T cells, or PBMCs; the material itself was cDNA or gDNA.

CDR1 is LGHNA, CDR2 YSLEER, per germline. Trimming pared 0 bases from V and 1 base from J, leaving 13 bases between. This CDR3 is built from 17 residues. Under the authors' procedure: Nucleated cell counts were estimated from reference gene primer amplification. The repertoire was sequenced with immunoSEQ multiplex PCR; TCRdb's copy has only in-frame clones and lacks some. The V and J calls and clone size are taken from that table; D and trimming were inferred from the DNA. Among 70,000 to 80,000 clones, approximately 86% were seen once, and the ten largest hold approximately 6.4%. The chain is built from TRBV4-3 and TRBJ1-5, with unresolved D. The sequenced material came from peripheral blood. The TCR comes from a woman aged 50 to 60 with acute or convalescent COVID-19. DNA of the CDR3: TGCGCCAGCAGCCAAGATTGGGTCAGGTCAAGCAATCAGCCCCAGCATTTT. Residues: CASSQDWVRSSNQPQHF.